Listed below are T cell receptor beta chains from one sample, sequenced in a study of blood T cell repertoires in COVID-19. Using immunoSEQ multiplex PCR, the repertoire was profiled, and TCRdb retains in-frame clones only, with some absent. The sample holds roughly 40,000 clones, about 92% seen once. The sample consisted of peripheral blood. Receptors were obtained from a man aged 50 to 59 with COVID-19, enrolled during active disease. The CDR3 runs from the conserved cysteine through the conserved F or W. The order of the fields is D gene, J gene, V gene, clone size, CDR3 protein, CDR3 DNA. D genes are given only for firm matches. For some rows the clone size is stated as once, few or many, or as a class when expanded; others skip it.

TRBD2 TRBJ2-5 TRBV19 . CASSLAGGGGQETQYF TGTGCCAGTTCCTTAGCGGGAGGAGGGGGGCAAGAGACCCAGTACTTC
TRBD2 TRBJ2-2 TRBV5-4 . CASSLSGRAGELFF TGTGCCAGCAGCCTTAGCGGGAGGGCCGGGGAGCTGTTTTTT
TRBD1 TRBJ1-1 TRBV19 . CATYRGRESTEAFF TGTGCCACCTACAGGGGGCGGGAGAGCACTGAAGCTTTCTTT
TRBD2 TRBJ2-2 TRBV5-1 . CASSILAENTGELFF TGCGCCAGCAGCATACTAGCGGAGAACACCGGGGAGCTGTTTTTT
TRBD1 TRBJ2-1 TRBV5-1 . CASSPRDRLNEQFF TGCGCCAGCAGCCCACGGGACAGGCTCAATGAGCAGTTCTTC
TRBD2 TRBJ2-3 TRBV7-9 once CASSVGASGSTDTQYF TGTGCCAGCAGCGTAGGGGCTAGCGGGAGTACAGATACGCAGTATTTT
. TRBJ1-4 TRBV5-1 . CASSLAQPTGEKLFF TGCGCCAGCAGCTTGGCCCAGCCTACCGGGGAAAAACTGTTTTTT
. TRBJ1-1 TRBV20-1 . CSASPILGGITEAFF TGCAGTGCTAGTCCAATCCTAGGGGGAATCACTGAAGCTTTCTTT
TRBD2 TRBJ2-7 TRBV7-8 . CASSLGGSGNEQYF TGTGCCAGCAGCTTAGGTGGTAGCGGGAACGAGCAGTACTTC
. TRBJ1-1 TRBV19 . CASSIRGGFDTEAFF TGTGCCAGTAGTATCCGGGGGGGCTTTGACACTGAAGCTTTCTTT
. TRBJ1-3 TRBV28 . CASSFGAGGPGNTIYF TGTGCCAGCAGTTTCGGAGCGGGAGGGCCTGGAAACACCATATATTTT
. TRBJ1-3 TRBV3-1/TRBV3-2 . CASSQNIAGTGNTIYF TGTGCCAGCAGCCAAAATATCGCAGGCACTGGAAACACCATATATTTT
TRBD2 TRBJ2-4 TRBV12-3/TRBV12-4 few CASRGEGIQYF TGTGCCAGCAGAGGGGAGGGCATTCAGTACTTC
TRBD1 TRBJ2-7 TRBV4-1 few CASSQDVGTGPEQYF TGCGCCAGCAGCCAAGATGTTGGGACAGGACCCGAGCAGTACTTC
TRBD1 TRBJ2-5 TRBV29-1 few CSGTGRQETQYF TGCAGCGGGACAGGGCGCCAAGAGACCCAGTACTTC
TRBD1 TRBJ2-1 TRBV5-1 . CASGAGTGSYNEQFF TGCGCCTCCGGTGCCGGGACAGGGTCCTACAATGAGCAGTTCTTC
. TRBJ2-7 TRBV18 . CASSPPGSVLSYEQYF TGTGCCAGCTCACCACCGGGGAGCGTCCTCTCCTACGAGCAGTACTTC
TRBD1 TRBJ2-7 TRBV15 . CATSDRDRGHEQYF TGTGCCACCAGTGACCGGGACAGGGGGCATGAGCAGTACTTC
TRBD1 TRBJ1-4 TRBV10-1 . CASISDKQGALFDEKLFF TGCGCCAGCATATCGGATAAACAGGGGGCGCTTTTTGATGAAAAACTGTTTTTT
TRBD1 TRBJ2-1 TRBV7-9 once CASSTGQGRRKFF TGTGCCAGCAGCACCGGACAGGGTCGACGAAAGTTCTTC
TRBD1 TRBJ1-4 TRBV7-9 few CASRTGGKEKLFF TGTGCCAGCAGAACAGGGGGAAAGGAAAAACTGTTTTTT
. TRBJ2-7 TRBV7-3 . CASSLSPGVGFDEQYF TGTGCCAGCAGCTTGTCTCCGGGAGTGGGTTTCGACGAGCAGTACTTC
TRBD1 TRBJ2-7 TRBV29-1 . CSVGTDRDYEQYF TGCAGCGTTGGTACGGACAGGGACTACGAGCAGTACTTC
TRBD1 TRBJ2-7 TRBV7-2 . CASTPATGGQYEQYF TGTGCCAGCACCCCGGCCACAGGGGGCCAGTACGAGCAGTACTTC
. TRBJ2-2 TRBV4-1 . CASSQGQNTGELFF TGCGCCAGCAGCCAAGGGCAGAACACCGGGGAGCTGTTTTTT
. TRBJ1-1 TRBV5-1 . CASSLGWGRGTEAFF TGCGCCAGCAGCTTGGGATGGGGGCGCGGCACTGAAGCTTTCTTT
. TRBJ2-1 TRBV6-5 . CASSYGAGLVGQFF TGTGCCAGCAGTTACGGGGCCGGTTTGGTAGGGCAGTTCTTC
. TRBJ1-2 TRBV7-9 . CASSLIVQEANYGYTF TGTGCCAGCAGCTTAATTGTCCAGGAAGCTAACTATGGCTACACCTTC
. TRBJ2-3 TRBV7-9 . CASSYVTNTDTQYF TGTGCCAGCAGCTACGTCACAAACACAGATACGCAGTATTTT
. TRBJ2-7 TRBV5-1 . CASSPTYARGILRGQYF TGCGCCAGCAGCCCTACGTACGCGCGCGGGATACTACGAGGGCAGTACTTC
TRBD1 TRBJ2-2 TRBV7-9 . CASSRRDRVKAGELFF TGTGCCAGCAGCCGCCGGGACAGGGTTAAGGCCGGGGAGCTGTTTTTT
. TRBJ2-1 TRBV5-4 . CASRPTVSSYNEQFF TGTGCCAGCAGGCCCACAGTTTCCTCCTACAATGAGCAGTTCTTC
. TRBJ2-1 TRBV20-1 . CSARIPREQFF TGCAGTGCTAGAATCCCGCGGGAGCAGTTCTTC